This T cell receptor (beta chain) was sequenced for a study of radiotherapy plus CTLA-4 blockade in lung cancer. Whole-study context: More than 15% of enrolled patients responded objectively, and 25% to 40% had disease control.

Germline V gene lookup returns CDR1 SNHLY and CDR2 FYNNEI. CDR3 size: 16 residues. Germline trimming cut 4 bases from V and 0 bases from J; bases unmatched to any gene: 5. Overall study findings and caveats: There was expansion of tumor-derived TCR clones in blood after radiotherapy plus ipilimumab. The best prediction of response reportedly came from early blood T cell clone dynamics, with interferon-beta.

For this clone: Its antigen is not known.

Assay: immunoSEQ multiplex PCR; the TCRdb copy retains only in-frame clones and omits some. The data contain tens of thousands of clones, about four fifths of them singletons. The gene calls are TRBV2 and TRBJ1-5; 8 bases line up with TRBD1. The origin of this receptor is a human donor with non-small cell lung cancer that progressed on radiotherapy plus ipilimumab. The specimen comprised peripheral blood, sampled from a patient treated with radiotherapy plus ipilimumab. The CDR3 sequence is CASSVLGQASNQPQHF. DNA for the CDR3: TGTGCCAGCAGTGTATTGGGACAGGCTAGCAATCAGCCCCAGCATTTT. The full variable domain, completed using reference TRBV2 and TRBJ1-5, is EPEVTQTPSHQVTQMGQEVILRCVPISNHLYFYWYRQILGQKVEFLVSFYNNEISEKSEIFDDQFSVERPDGSNFTLKIRSTKLEDSAMYFCASSVLGQASNQPQHFGDGTRLSIL.